The 5 T cell receptor beta chains in this list originate from one sample, sequenced in a study of cytotoxic CD8 clonotypes in ibrutinib-treated CLL. Repertoires were generated with immunoSEQ multiplex PCR, while TCRdb's copy carries only in-frame clones and drops some. The table records 45,000 to 55,000 clones, around 53% of them present only once. The material was PBMCs, obtained after 12 months of ibrutinib treatment. Receptor source: a human donor with chronic lymphocytic leukemia.

This clone was detected only a few times. The chain employs TRBV6-6 and TRBJ2-1; perhaps TRBD2 as D (6 bases). With 6 bases removed from V and 12 bases from J, the gap between germline ends came to 15 bases. The germline gives CDR1 MNHNY, CDR2 SVGAGI (reference sequence). This CDR3 is built from 12 residues. CDR3 in amino acids: CASSAAGLAQFF. The CDR3 coding sequence is TGTGCCAGCAGCGCGGCGGGACTGGCGCAGTTCTTC.

Only a few counts were recorded for this clone. The chain links TRBV7-8 to TRBJ2-2; 8 nucleotides line up with TRBD1. The CDR3 loop spans 15 amino acids. Trimming removed 7 bases from V and 7 bases from J; junction bases left unmatched: 11. CDR1 is SGHVS, CDR2 FQNEAQ, per germline. The CDR3 here is CASTPGTGNNGELFF. The DNA for the CDR3 is TGTGCCAGCACCCCGGGGACAGGAAATAACGGGGAGCTGTTTTTT.

The chain recombines TRBV28 with TRBJ1-1, with D hard to call. CDR3 length: 13 residues. V lost 7 bases to trimming and J lost 4 bases, with 13 bases between them. Germline V gene sequence: CDR1 MDHEN, CDR2 SYDVKM. CDR3 coding DNA: TGTGCCAGCATCCAACATACGGGCACTGAAGCTTTCTTT. Its protein is CASIQHTGTEAFF.

This sequence joins TRBV27 and TRBJ1-2, with D tentatively TRBD1 (5 bases). Germline loops: CDR1 MNHEY, CDR2 SMNVEV (reference sequence). Trimming pared 5 bases from V and 4 bases from J, leaving 14 bases between. CDR3 length equals 14 residues. CDR3 region: CASSSQGKLYGYTF. The CDR3, as DNA: TGTGCCAGCAGTAGCCAGGGAAAGCTCTATGGCTACACCTTC.

The rearrangement joins TRBV18 to TRBJ1-1; D perhaps matches TRBD1 (6 bases). V was pared by 2 bases and J by 0 bases, with 7 bases between. The CDR3 length is 14 residues. Germline CDR1 reads KGHSH; CDR2 reads LQKENI. CDR3 sequence (DNA): TGTGCCAGCTCACCAGCAGGGGTGAACACTGAAGCTTTCTTT. Translating it yields CASSPAGVNTEAFF.